The next 30 T cell receptor beta chains were all read from a single sample in a study of shared clonotypes between healthy human individuals. TCRdb's table, derived via immunoSEQ multiplex PCR, lists solely in-frame clones and lacks some. Of millions of clones in the sample, approximately 94% are singletons; the top ten hold under 2%. Terminally differentiated effector memory CD45RA+ cells were excluded from the naive CD8 cells, which were CD45RO-negative and positively selected for CCR7. Sample: naive CD8+ T cells from PBMCs. The receptor set was obtained from a man younger than 30 in good health. Some clones in this sample may be carry-over from other donors' samples.

This clone was picked up a small number of times. The genes are TRBV4-1 and TRBJ1-5; D ambiguous. There are 14 residues in the CDR3. V was pared by 1 base and J by 6 bases, with 10 bases between. Germline V gene lookup returns CDR1 MGHRA and CDR2 YSYEKL. For the CDR3, the DNA is TGCGCCAGCAGCCAAGTTCCCAGTTCTCAGCCCCAGCATTTT. This gives the protein CASSQVPSSQPQHF.

In this sample, this clone turned up once. The V and J genes are TRBV4-3 and TRBJ2-7, with 9 bases that match TRBD1. Germline V gives CDR1 LGHNA, CDR2 YSLEER. CDR3 length: 13 amino acids. Trimming removed 3 bases from V and 6 bases from J; junction bases left unmatched: 3. The CDR3 region is CASSHGQGSEQYF. In DNA, the CDR3 is TGCGCCAGCAGCCACGGACAGGGGAGCGAGCAGTACTTC.

The chain employs TRBV28 and TRBJ2-7; perhaps TRBD2 as D (5 bases). Deletions cut 1 base from V and 4 bases from J, with 17 bases between. CDR1 is MDHEN and CDR2 is SYDVKM in the germline V gene. The CDR3 consists of 16 residues. In nucleotides, the CDR3 is TGTGCCAGCAGTTTATATCGGGCTAGCATCAGTTACGAGCAGTACTTC. Its translation: CASSLYRASISYEQYF.

CDR3 bases: TGTGCCAGCACACCCGAGAGGGGAGATACGCAGTATTTT. Its translation is CASTPERGDTQYF. The V call is TRBV6-6, the J call TRBJ2-3; either TRBD1 or TRBD2 may fit D (5 bases each). The CDR3 consists of 13 residues. Trimming took 7 bases from V and 5 from J, leaving 13 bases between them. The germline gives CDR1 MNHNY, CDR2 SVGAGI (reference sequence).

This clone was observed a handful of times. The chain couples TRBV4-1 to TRBJ1-1, with a possible D match to TRBD1 (5 bases). This CDR3 spans 18 amino acids. V was pared by 2 bases and J by 1 base, with 20 bases between. The V gene's germline CDR1 is MGHRA and CDR2 YSYEKL. CDR3 sequence: CASSQRIRGDGGNTEAFF. The CDR3 DNA reads TGCGCCAGCAGCCAACGGATTAGAGGGGATGGAGGGAACACTGAAGCTTTCTTT.

The table lists this clone with a few counts. V gene TRBV13 combines with J gene TRBJ1-1; D perhaps matches TRBD1 (6 bases). The V and J ends lost 3 bases and 0 bases respectively, with 8 bases between them. The CDR3 runs to 14 residues. CDR1 PRHDT and CDR2 FYEKMQ come from the germline V gene (reference sequence). The CDR3 region has the DNA TGTGCCAGCAGCTTCTCAGGGGTGAACACTGAAGCTTTCTTT. It yields the protein CASSFSGVNTEAFF.

This clone was detected only once. The chain combines TRBV25-1 with TRBJ1-2, with D unresolved. Germline CDR1 MGHDK, CDR2 SYGVNS. This CDR3 contains 13 residues. Trimming cost V 2 bases and J 4 bases, with 8 bases left between them. DNA for the CDR3: TGTGCCAGCAGTGAAGGTCGCAGCTATGGCTACACCTTC. It codes for CASSEGRSYGYTF.

The chain uses TRBV7-8 and TRBJ2-1, with 9 bases aligning to TRBD2. Germline V gene lookup returns CDR1 SGHVS and CDR2 FQNEAQ. V lost 1 base to trimming and J lost 7 bases; unmatched junction nucleotides: 8. The CDR3 runs 16 residues. The CDR3, as DNA: TGTGCCAGCAGCTTAGTAAGGCTAGCGGGGTGGAATGAGCAGTTCTTC. As protein: CASSLVRLAGWNEQFF.

The gene calls are TRBV5-1 and TRBJ2-7, with 9 bases lining up with TRBD2. Germline V gives CDR1 SGHRS, CDR2 YFSETQ. The CDR3 has 15 residues. The V segment lost 1 base and the J segment 5 bases; nucleotides outside the gene matches: 7. CDR3 in DNA: TGCGCCAGCAGCTTGTTGGGACTAGCATCACACGAGCAGTACTTC. It translates to CASSLLGLASHEQYF.

The chain joins TRBV11-3 to TRBJ2-7, with D uncertain. CDR1 is SGHNT, CDR2 YENEEA, per germline. The V end was cut by 5 bases, the J end by 0 bases, with 11 bases between. The CDR3 is made up of 14 amino acids. The CDR3 bases are TGTGCCAGCAGCCGCGGTACCTCCTCCTACGAGCAGTACTTC. Protein product: CASSRGTSSYEQYF. The full variable domain, completed using reference TRBV11-3 and TRBJ2-7, is EAGVVQSPRYKIIEKKQPVAFWCNPISGHNTLYWYLQNLGQGPELLIRYENEEAVDDSQLPKDRFSAERLKGVDSTLKIQPAELGDSAVYLCASSRGTSSYEQYFGPGTRLTVT.

This clone has just a few counts. The V gene is TRBV19, the J gene TRBJ1-3; D not resolved. The germline V gene encodes CDR1 LNHDA and CDR2 SQIVND (reference sequence). This CDR3 contains 16 residues. V lost 6 bases and J 0 bases, leaving 15 bases between the germline ends. CDR3 in DNA: TGTGCCAGTAGACCCCGCCTGGGCTACTCTGGAAACACCATATATTTT. Residues: CASRPRLGYSGNTIYF.

V gene TRBV27 combines with J gene TRBJ2-2; D ambiguous. Trimming removed 3 bases at V and 3 bases at J, with 20 bases between. The CDR3 extends over 18 amino acids. Germline V lookup: CDR1 MNHEY, CDR2 SMNVEV (reference sequence). CDR3 residues: CASSFLTTQLTHTGELFF. For the CDR3, the DNA is TGTGCCAGCAGTTTTCTCACCACACAACTTACCCACACCGGGGAGCTGTTTTTT.

The chain links TRBV10-3 to TRBJ2-3; TRBD2 agrees at 8 bases. The CDR3 has 16 amino acids. Germline V lookup: CDR1 ENHRY, CDR2 SYGVKD. V shed 2 bases and J 1 base; nucleotides not matched to a gene: 5. DNA of the CDR3: TGTGCCATCAGTGAGGTTGCGGGAGGAGGCACAGATACGCAGTATTTT. Amino acid sequence: CAISEVAGGGTDTQYF.

V usage is TRBV29-1 and J usage is TRBJ2-2; 8 bases line up with TRBD2. The V gene's germline CDR1 is SQVTM and CDR2 ANQGSEA. J was trimmed by 4 bases and V by 2 bases; bases with no gene match: 6. The CDR3 has 15 amino acids. CDR3: CSVESGTSTTGELFF. CDR3 sequence (DNA): TGCAGCGTTGAATCTGGGACTAGTACCACCGGGGAGCTGTTTTTT.

The chain recombines TRBV18 with TRBJ2-2; D is perhaps TRBD2 (6 bases). CDR1 is KGHSH and CDR2 is LQKENI in the germline V gene. CDR3 length: 16 residues. Trimming removed 6 bases at V and 5 bases at J, with 19 bases between. The CDR3 reads CASSLAPGGRTGELFF. The DNA of the CDR3 is TGTGCCAGCTCCCTAGCGCCCGGGGGAAGGACCGGGGAGCTGTTTTTT.

This chain connects TRBV7-3 to TRBJ2-3; D is perhaps TRBD2 (6 bases). Germline values: CDR1 SGHTA, CDR2 FQGTGA. Trimming left V 5 bases short and J 0 bases short, with 12 bases between. The CDR3 is made up of 15 amino acids. The CDR3 here is CASSRDSISTDTQYF. DNA for the CDR3: TGTGCCAGCAGCCGGGACTCTATAAGCACAGATACGCAGTATTTT.

This chain links TRBV28 with TRBJ2-7; no reliable D call. Germline loops: CDR1 MDHEN, CDR2 SYDVKM. This CDR3 region has 14 residues. V was shortened by 1 base and J by 4 bases, with 11 bases between the two germline ends. The chain's CDR3 is CASSLYRSKYEQYF. The DNA for the CDR3 is TGTGCCAGCAGTTTATACCGGTCAAAATACGAGCAGTACTTC.

The rearrangement uses TRBV9 and TRBJ1-1; D gene unclear. The V end lost 3 bases, the J end lost 7 bases, and 16 bases lay between the germline ends. Germline loops: CDR1 SGDLS, CDR2 YYNGEE. The CDR3 runs 14 residues. CDR3 coding DNA: TGTGCCAGCAGCGCCGCCAGCATCGGAGGTGAAGCTTTCTTT. Its translation is CASSAASIGGEAFF. Based on the CDR3 plus reference TRBV9 and TRBJ1-1, the full variable domain is DSGVTQTPKHLITATGQRVTLRCSPRSGDLSVYWYQQSLDQGLQFLIQYYNGEERAKGNILERFSAQQFPDLHSELNLSSLELGDSALYFCASSAASIGGEAFFGQGTRLTVV.

The chain couples TRBV6-6 to TRBJ2-1; D might be TRBD1 (5 bases). The CDR3 has 15 amino acids. V lost 1 base and J 3 bases, leaving 10 bases between the germline ends. Germline lookup yields CDR1 MNHNY and CDR2 SVGAGI (reference sequence). The CDR3 sequence: CASSYYDRIYNEQFF. The DNA for the CDR3 is TGTGCCAGCAGTTACTATGACAGAATCTACAATGAGCAGTTCTTC.

The V call is TRBV7-9, the J call TRBJ2-2; the D is unclear. Looked up from germline, CDR1 is SEHNR and CDR2 is FQNEAQ (reference sequence). This CDR3 has 14 amino acids. Trimming took off 5 bases at V and 4 bases at J, with 11 bases between the two ends. The CDR3 protein is CASSPRASTGELFF. CDR3 sequence (DNA): TGTGCCAGCAGCCCCCGGGCCAGCACCGGGGAGCTGTTTTTT.

This clone was counted once. This chain connects TRBV19 to TRBJ2-1; 7 nucleotides line up with TRBD1. Trimming took 4 bases from V and 4 from J; bases not matched to a gene: 10. The germline CDR1 and CDR2 sequences are LNHDA and SQIVND (reference sequence). CDR3 size: 16 residues. CDR3 bases: TGTGCCAGTAGTACCCAGGGGGACAGACTGTACAATGAGCAGTTCTTC. This sequence encodes CASSTQGDRLYNEQFF.

The chain carries TRBV19 and TRBJ2-7; unclear D gene. CDR1 is LNHDA, CDR2 SQIVND, per germline (reference sequence). The CDR3 consists of 15 residues. V was pared by 5 bases and J by 4 bases, with 18 bases between. The CDR3 DNA reads as TGTGCCAGTAGTGTCCGGCCGATTACCCCTTACGAGCAGTACTTC. This translates into CASSVRPITPYEQYF.

A few counts support this clone. The chain carries TRBV29-1 and TRBJ1-1, with D hard to call. Germline V gives CDR1 SQVTM, CDR2 ANQGSEA. The CDR3 length is 10 residues. Trimming took off 7 bases at V and 4 bases at J, with 7 bases between the two ends. CDR3 protein: CSAHGTEAFF. The DNA for the CDR3 is TGCAGCGCCCACGGCACTGAAGCTTTCTTT.

The gene calls are TRBV7-9 and TRBJ2-3, with 9 bases fitting TRBD2. V was pared by 4 bases and J by 14 bases, with 10 bases of the junction left unmatched. The CDR3 sequence is 13 residues long. The germline gives CDR1 SEHNR, CDR2 FQNEAQ (reference sequence). The CDR3 nucleotides read TGTGCCAGCAGCTCTTTACGACTAGCGGTATGGTATTTT. Translated: CASSSLRLAVWYF. Full variable domain (rest looked up from reference TRBV7-9 and TRBJ2-3): DTGVSQNPRHKITKRGQNVTFRCDPISEHNRLYWYRQTLGQGPEFLTYFQNEAQLEKSRLLSDRFSAERPKGSFSTLEIQRTEQGDSAMYLCASSSLRLAVWYFGPGTRLTVL.

In this sample, this clone turned up once. The V gene is TRBV7-8, the J gene TRBJ2-3, with 7 bases aligning to TRBD2. The V gene's germline CDR1 is SGHVS and CDR2 FQNEAQ. CDR3 length: 17 residues. Germline trimming cut 7 bases from V and 0 bases from J; bases unmatched to any gene: 13. In DNA form, the CDR3 reads TGTGCCAGCACCACTAGCGTCCACCGAACTAGCACAGATACGCAGTATTTT. Residues: CASTTSVHRTSTDTQYF.

In its sample, this clone was seen once. The chain uses TRBV27 and TRBJ2-2; a possible D gene is TRBD2 (6 bases). CDR1 is MNHEY, CDR2 SMNVEV, per germline (reference sequence). This CDR3 has 15 amino acids. Trimming took 8 bases from V and 1 from J, leaving 14 bases between them. As DNA, the CDR3 is TGTGCCAGCGGTTCTTCGGGAGTGAACACCGGGGAGCTGTTTTTT. Protein sequence: CASGSSGVNTGELFF.

J is TRBJ2-7 and V is TRBV19, with D unclear. CDR3 length equals 12 residues. Germline CDR1 and CDR2: LNHDA and SQIVND (reference sequence). The ends were cut back, 10 bases at V and 6 bases at J, with 16 bases in the middle. DNA for the CDR3: TGTGCCACCCAAGGGTGGGTAGGCGAGCAGTACTTC. This gives the protein CATQGWVGEQYF. Full variable domain (rest looked up from reference TRBV19 and TRBJ2-7): DGGITQSPKYLFRKEGQNVTLSCEQNLNHDAMYWYRQDPGQGLRLIYYSQIVNDFQKGDIAEGYSVSREKKESFPLTVTSAQKNPTAFYLCATQGWVGEQYFGPGTRLTVT.

The genes are TRBV9 and TRBJ2-1; the D gene is possibly TRBD2 (5 bases). V was shortened by 4 bases and J by 5 bases, with 13 bases between the two germline ends. Germline V gene data show CDR1 as SGDLS and CDR2 as YYNGEE. This CDR3 is 14 amino acids long. CDR3 DNA: TGTGCCAGCAGCCTGGGCGAGGGCCACAATGAGCAGTTCTTC. This encodes CASSLGEGHNEQFF.

This chain joins TRBV4-1 and TRBJ2-5; no reliable D call. The CDR3 spans 13 residues. The germline gives CDR1 MGHRA, CDR2 YSYEKL. Trimming cost V 0 bases and J 7 bases, with 9 bases left between them. In DNA, the CDR3 is TGCGCCAGCAGCCAAGAAGGCCCAGGGACCCAGTACTTC. It is translated as CASSQEGPGTQYF.

J is TRBJ2-7 and V is TRBV11-3; 12 nucleotides agree with TRBD2. The CDR3 sequence is 15 residues long. V gave up 5 bases and J gave up 5 bases; unmatched junction bases: 7. CDR1 is SGHNT and CDR2 is YENEEA in the germline V gene. CDR3 nucleotides: TGTGCCAGCAGCAAGACTAGCGGGAGTATCCACGAGCAGTACTTC. Protein: CASSKTSGSIHEQYF.